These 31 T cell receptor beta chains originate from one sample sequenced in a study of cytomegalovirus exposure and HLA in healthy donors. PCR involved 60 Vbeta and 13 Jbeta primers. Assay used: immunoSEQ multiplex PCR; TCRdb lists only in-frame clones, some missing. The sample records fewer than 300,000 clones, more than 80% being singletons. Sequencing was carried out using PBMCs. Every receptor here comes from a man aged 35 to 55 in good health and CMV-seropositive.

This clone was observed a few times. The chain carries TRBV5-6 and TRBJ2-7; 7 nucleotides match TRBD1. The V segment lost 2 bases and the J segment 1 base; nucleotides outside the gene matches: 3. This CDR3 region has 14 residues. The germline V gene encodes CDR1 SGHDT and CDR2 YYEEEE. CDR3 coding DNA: TGTGCCAGCAGCTTCAGACAGGGATCCTACGAGCAGTACTTC. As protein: CASSFRQGSYEQYF.

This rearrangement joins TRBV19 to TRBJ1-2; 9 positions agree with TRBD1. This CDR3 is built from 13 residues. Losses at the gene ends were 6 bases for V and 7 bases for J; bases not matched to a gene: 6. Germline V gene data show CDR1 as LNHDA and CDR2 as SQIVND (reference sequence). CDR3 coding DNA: TGTGCCAGTAGGGGACAGGGAGGCGCTGGCTACACCTTC. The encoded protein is CASRGQGGAGYTF.

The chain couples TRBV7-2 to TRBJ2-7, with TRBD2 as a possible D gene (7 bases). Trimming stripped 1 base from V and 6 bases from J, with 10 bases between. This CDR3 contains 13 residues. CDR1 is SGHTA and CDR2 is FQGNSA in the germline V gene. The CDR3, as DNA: TGTGCCAGCAGCTTAGATAGGGGGGGCGAGCAGTACTTC. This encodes CASSLDRGGEQYF.

The CDR3 loop reads CASSLVNGNPTDTQYF. The CDR3 DNA is TGTGCCAGCAGCTTAGTCAACGGGAACCCCACAGATACGCAGTATTTT. This chain joins TRBV7-9 and TRBJ2-3; TRBD2 might be the D (5 bases). Trimming took 1 base from V and 2 from J, leaving 13 bases between them. This CDR3 contains 16 residues. CDR1 SEHNR and CDR2 FQNEAQ come from the germline V gene (reference sequence).

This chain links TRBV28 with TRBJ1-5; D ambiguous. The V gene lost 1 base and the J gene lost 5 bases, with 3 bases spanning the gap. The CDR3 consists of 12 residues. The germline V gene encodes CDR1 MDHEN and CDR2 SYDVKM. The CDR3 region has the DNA TGTGCCAGCAGTTTATCAGATCAGCCCCAGCATTTT. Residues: CASSLSDQPQHF.

CDR3 nucleotides: TGTGCCAGCAGTTCCGGGGGACTGTCCTATGGCTACACCTTC. It specifies CASSSGGLSYGYTF. The V gene is TRBV28, the J gene TRBJ1-2, with D possibly being TRBD1 (5 bases). Germline CDR1 MDHEN, CDR2 SYDVKM. Deletions cut 4 bases from V and 4 bases from J, with 13 bases between. The CDR3 contains 14 residues.

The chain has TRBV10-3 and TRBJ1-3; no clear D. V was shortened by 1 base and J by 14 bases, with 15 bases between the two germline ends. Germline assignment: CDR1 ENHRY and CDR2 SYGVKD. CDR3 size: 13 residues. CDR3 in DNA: TGTGCCATCAGTGAGTTTCGGGAAGCAATCTTATATTTT. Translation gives CAISEFREAILYF.

The CDR3 is CASSLVFSGIGIYNEQFF. The DNA of the CDR3 is TGTGCCAGCAGCTTAGTCTTCTCGGGAATCGGCATCTACAATGAGCAGTTCTTC. This chain uses TRBV11-1 with TRBJ2-1, with D tentatively TRBD2 (5 bases). This CDR3 comprises 18 residues. The V and J ends lost 1 base and 3 bases respectively, with 19 bases between them. The germline V gene has CDR1 SGHAT and CDR2 FQDESV (reference sequence).

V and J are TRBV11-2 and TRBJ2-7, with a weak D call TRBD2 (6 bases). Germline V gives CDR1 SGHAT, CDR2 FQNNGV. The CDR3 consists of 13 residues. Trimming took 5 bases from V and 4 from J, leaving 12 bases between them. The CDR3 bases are TGTGCCAGCAGCCAGGACTACCGGTACGAGCAGTACTTC. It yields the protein CASSQDYRYEQYF.

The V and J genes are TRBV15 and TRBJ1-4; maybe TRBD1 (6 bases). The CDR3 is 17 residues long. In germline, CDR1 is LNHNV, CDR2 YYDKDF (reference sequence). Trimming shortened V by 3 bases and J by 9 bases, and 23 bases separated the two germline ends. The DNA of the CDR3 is TGTGCCACCAGCAGGTTCGCCGTTCGACAGGTATATCAAAAACTGTTTTTT. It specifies CATSRFAVRQVYQKLFF.

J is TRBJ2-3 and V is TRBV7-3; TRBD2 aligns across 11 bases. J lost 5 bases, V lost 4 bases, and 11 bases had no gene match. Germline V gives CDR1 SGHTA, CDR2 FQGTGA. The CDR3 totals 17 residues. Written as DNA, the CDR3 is TGTGCCAGCAGCTCCCCCGGGACTAGCGGACCGATAGATACGCAGTATTTT. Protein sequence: CASSSPGTSGPIDTQYF.

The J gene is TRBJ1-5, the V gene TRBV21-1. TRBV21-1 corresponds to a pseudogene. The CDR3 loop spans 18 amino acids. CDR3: CASSKDRFGGKTNQPQHF. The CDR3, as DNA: TGTGCCAGCAGCAAAGATCGGTTTGGAGGGAAGACAAATCAGCCCCAGCATTTT.

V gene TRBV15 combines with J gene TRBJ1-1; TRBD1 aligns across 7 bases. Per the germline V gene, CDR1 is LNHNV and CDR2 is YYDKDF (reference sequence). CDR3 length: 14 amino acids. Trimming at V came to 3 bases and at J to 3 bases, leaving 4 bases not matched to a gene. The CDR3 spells CATSSRQGYTEAFF. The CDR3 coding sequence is TGTGCCACCAGCAGCAGACAGGGCTACACTGAAGCTTTCTTT.

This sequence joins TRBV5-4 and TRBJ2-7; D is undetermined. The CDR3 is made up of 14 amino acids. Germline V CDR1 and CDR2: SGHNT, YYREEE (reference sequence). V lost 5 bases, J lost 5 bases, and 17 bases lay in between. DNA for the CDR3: TGTGCCAGCAGGCCTTTTTTATTAGATAACGAGCAGTACTTC. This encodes CASRPFLLDNEQYF.

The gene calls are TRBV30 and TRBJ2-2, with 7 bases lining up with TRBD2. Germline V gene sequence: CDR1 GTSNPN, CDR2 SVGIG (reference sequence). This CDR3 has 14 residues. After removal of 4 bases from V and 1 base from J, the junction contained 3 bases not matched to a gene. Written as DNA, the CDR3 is TGTGCCTGGAATACGGGAGGGAACACCGGGGAGCTGTTTTTT. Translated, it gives CAWNTGGNTGELFF. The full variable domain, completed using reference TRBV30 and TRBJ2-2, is SQTIHQWPATLVQPVGSPLSLECTVEGTSNPNLYWYRQAAGRGLQLLFYSVGIGQISSEVPQNLSASRPQDRQFILSSKKLLLSDSGFYLCAWNTGGNTGELFFGEGSRLTVL.

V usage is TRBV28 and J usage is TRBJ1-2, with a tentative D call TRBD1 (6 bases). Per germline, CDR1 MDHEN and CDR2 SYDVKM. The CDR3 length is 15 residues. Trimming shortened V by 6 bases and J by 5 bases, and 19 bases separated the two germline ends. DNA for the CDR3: TGTGCCAGCAGCTTGCTCCAGGGGATGGAATATGGCTACACCTTC. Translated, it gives CASSLLQGMEYGYTF.

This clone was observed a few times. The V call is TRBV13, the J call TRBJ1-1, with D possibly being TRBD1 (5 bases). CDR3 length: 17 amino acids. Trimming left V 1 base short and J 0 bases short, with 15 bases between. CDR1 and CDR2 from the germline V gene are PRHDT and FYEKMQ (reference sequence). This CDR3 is CASSLVLAGPLNTEAFF. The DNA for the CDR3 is TGTGCCAGCAGCTTAGTCCTGGCAGGGCCCCTGAACACTGAAGCTTTCTTT.

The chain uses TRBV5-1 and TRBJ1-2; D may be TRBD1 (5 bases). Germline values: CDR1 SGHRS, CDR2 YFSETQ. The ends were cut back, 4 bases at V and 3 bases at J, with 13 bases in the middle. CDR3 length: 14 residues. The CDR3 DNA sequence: TGCGCCAGCAGCAACGGACAACCCGACTATGGCTACACCTTC. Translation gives CASSNGQPDYGYTF.

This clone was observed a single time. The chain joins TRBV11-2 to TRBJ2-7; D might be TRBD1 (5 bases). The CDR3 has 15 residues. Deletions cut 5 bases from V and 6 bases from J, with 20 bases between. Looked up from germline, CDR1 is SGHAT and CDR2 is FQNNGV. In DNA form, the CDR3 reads TGTGCCAGCAGCGCAGGGCAAGGAATTACAGGCGAGCAGTACTTC. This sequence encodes CASSAGQGITGEQYF. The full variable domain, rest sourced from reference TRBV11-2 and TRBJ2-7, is EAGVAQSPRYKIIEKRQSVAFWCNPISGHATLYWYQQILGQGPKLLIQFQNNGVVDDSQLPKDRFSAERLKGVDSTLKIQPAKLEDSAVYLCASSAGQGITGEQYFGPGTRLTVT.

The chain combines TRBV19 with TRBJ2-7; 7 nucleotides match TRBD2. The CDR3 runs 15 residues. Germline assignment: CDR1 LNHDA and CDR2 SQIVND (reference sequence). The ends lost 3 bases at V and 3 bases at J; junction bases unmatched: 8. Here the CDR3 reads CASSIGRGVLYEQYF. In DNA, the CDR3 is TGTGCCAGTAGTATCGGTCGGGGGGTTCTCTACGAGCAGTACTTC.

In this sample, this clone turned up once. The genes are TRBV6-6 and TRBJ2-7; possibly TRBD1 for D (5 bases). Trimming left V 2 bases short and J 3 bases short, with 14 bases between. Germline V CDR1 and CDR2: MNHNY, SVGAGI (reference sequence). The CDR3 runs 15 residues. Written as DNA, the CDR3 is TGTGCCAGCAGTTACGTCCGACAGACATACTACGAGCAGTACTTC. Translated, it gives CASSYVRQTYYEQYF.

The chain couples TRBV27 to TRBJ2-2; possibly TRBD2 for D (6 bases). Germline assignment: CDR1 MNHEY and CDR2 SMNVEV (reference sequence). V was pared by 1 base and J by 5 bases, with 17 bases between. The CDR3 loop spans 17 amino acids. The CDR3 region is CASSLLGPGALTGELFF. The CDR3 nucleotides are TGTGCCAGCAGTTTATTAGGCCCGGGAGCTTTAACCGGGGAGCTGTTTTTT.

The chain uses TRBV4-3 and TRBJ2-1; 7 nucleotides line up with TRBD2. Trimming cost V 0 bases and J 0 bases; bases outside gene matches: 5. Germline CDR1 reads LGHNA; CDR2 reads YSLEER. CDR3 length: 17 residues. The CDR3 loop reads CASSQDVAGASYNEQFF. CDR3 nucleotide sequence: TGCGCCAGCAGCCAAGATGTGGCGGGAGCCTCCTACAATGAGCAGTTCTTC.

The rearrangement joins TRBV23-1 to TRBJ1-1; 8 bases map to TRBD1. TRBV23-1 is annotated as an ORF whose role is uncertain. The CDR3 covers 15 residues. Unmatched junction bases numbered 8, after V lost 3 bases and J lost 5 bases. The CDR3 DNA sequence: TGCGCCAGCAGTCACCCGGACAGGGAATTAACTGAAGCTTTCTTT. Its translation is CASSHPDRELTEAFF.

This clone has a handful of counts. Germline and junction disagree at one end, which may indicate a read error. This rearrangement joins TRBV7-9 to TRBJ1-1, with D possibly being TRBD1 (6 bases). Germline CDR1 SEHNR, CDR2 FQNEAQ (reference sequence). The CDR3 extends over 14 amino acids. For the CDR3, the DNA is TGTTCCAGCAGCTCACAGGGCGAAAACACTGAAGCTTTCTTT. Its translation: CSSSSQGENTEAFF.

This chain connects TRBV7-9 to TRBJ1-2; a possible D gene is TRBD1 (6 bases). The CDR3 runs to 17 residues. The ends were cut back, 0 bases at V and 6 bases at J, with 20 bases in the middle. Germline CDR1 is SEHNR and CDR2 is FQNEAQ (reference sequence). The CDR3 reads CASSLAVGGGGPDGYTF. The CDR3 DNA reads TGTGCCAGCAGCTTAGCGGTGGGGGGGGGCGGCCCCGATGGCTACACCTTC.

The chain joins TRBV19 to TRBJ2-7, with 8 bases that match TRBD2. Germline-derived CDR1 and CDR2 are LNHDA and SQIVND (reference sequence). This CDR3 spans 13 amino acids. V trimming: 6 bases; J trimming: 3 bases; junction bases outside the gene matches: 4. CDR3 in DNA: TGTGCCAGTAGCACCGGGACTAGCTACGAGCAGTACTTC. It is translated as CASSTGTSYEQYF.

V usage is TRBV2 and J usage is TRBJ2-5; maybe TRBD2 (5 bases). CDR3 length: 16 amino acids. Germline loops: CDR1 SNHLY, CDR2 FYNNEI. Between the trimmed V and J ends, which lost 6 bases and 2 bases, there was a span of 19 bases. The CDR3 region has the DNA TGTGCCAGCAGAATCGGACTGGCCCCCTCGCAAGAGACCCAGTACTTC. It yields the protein CASRIGLAPSQETQYF. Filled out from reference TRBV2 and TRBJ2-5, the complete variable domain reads EPEVTQTPSHQVTQMGQEVILRCVPISNHLYFYWYRQILGQKVEFLVSFYNNEISEKSEIFDDQFSVERPDGSNFTLKIRSTKLEDSAMYFCASRIGLAPSQETQYFGPGTRLLVL.

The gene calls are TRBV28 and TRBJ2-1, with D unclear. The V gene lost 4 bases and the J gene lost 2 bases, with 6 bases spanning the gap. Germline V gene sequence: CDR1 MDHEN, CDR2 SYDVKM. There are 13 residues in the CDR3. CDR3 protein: CASSSTAYNEQFF. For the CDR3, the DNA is TGTGCCAGCAGTTCTACAGCCTACAATGAGCAGTTCTTC.

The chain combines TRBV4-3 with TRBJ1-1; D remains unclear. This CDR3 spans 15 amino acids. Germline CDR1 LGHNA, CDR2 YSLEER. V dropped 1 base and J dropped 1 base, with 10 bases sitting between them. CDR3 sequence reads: CASSQGPGGNTEAFF. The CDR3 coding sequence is TGCGCCAGCAGCCAAGGACCCGGAGGGAACACTGAAGCTTTCTTT.

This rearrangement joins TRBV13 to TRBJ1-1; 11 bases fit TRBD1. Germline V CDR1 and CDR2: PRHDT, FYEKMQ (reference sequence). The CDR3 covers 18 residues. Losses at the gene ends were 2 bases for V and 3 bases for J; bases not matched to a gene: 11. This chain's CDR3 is CASSLPIGQGAADTEAFF. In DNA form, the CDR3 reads TGTGCCAGCAGCTTACCGATTGGACAGGGGGCAGCGGACACTGAAGCTTTCTTT.